A single sample gave rise to the 6 T cell receptor beta chains below, sequenced in a study of shared clonotypes between healthy human individuals (dated by TCRdb to the early 2020s). Library preparation used the immunoSEQ multiplex PCR assay. Not all clones reach the TCRdb copy of this immuneACCESS table, which keeps in-frame sequences only. Checked studies attribute under half of the gap to unresolved V genes and leave the rest unexplained. The table for this sample lists roughly 2 million clones; 85% to 95% of them were counted only once. Jointly, the top ten make up roughly 0.13% of the sample. Sequenced material: naive CD4+ T cells sorted from blood. What this sample's cell subset or site label stands for: CD45RA+ positively selected. These receptors all stem from a man younger than 35 in good health.

The CDR3 protein is CASSFGLSGNDEQFF. CDR3 coding DNA: TGTGCCAGCAGTTTCGGACTGAGCGGGAACGATGAGCAGTTCTTC. The V gene is TRBV6-1, the J gene TRBJ2-1; 7 positions agree with TRBD2. Germline V gene lookup returns CDR1 MNHNS and CDR2 SASEGT. The CDR3 contains 15 residues. The V gene end was trimmed by 5 bases and the J gene end by 8 bases; junction bases not matched to a gene: 12.

In its sample, this clone was seen a few times. The chain combines TRBV25-1 with TRBJ2-3; 7 bases align to TRBD1. The CDR3 length is 13 residues. The germline CDR1 and CDR2 sequences are MGHDK and SYGVNS. The V and J ends lost 1 base and 11 bases, in that order; junction bases with no gene match: 6. DNA for the CDR3: TGTGCCAGCAGTGAATCGCAATACAGGGGGCAGTATTTT. Its protein is CASSESQYRGQYF.

The genes are TRBV14 and TRBJ1-6; D is unresolved. CDR1 is SGHDN, CDR2 FVKESK, per germline. Between the trimmed V and J ends, which lost 4 bases and 6 bases, there was a span of 7 bases. This CDR3 is 13 amino acids long. The DNA for the CDR3 is TGTGCCAGCAGCCGGCAGTTTAATTCACCCCTCCACTTT. It yields the protein CASSRQFNSPLHF.

The chain is built from TRBV28 and TRBJ2-5; D is undetermined. V was clipped by 5 bases and J by 4 bases, with 14 bases between them. Germline CDR1 reads MDHEN; CDR2 reads SYDVKM. The CDR3 sequence is 14 residues long. The CDR3 bases are TGTGCCAGCAGTCCCGCATTGGTGGTAGAGACCCAGTACTTC. Translated, it gives CASSPALVVETQYF.

The J gene is TRBJ1-4, the V gene TRBV30, with 7 nucleotides matching TRBD1. The junction had 16 bases not matched to a gene; V was cut back by 1 base and J by 11 bases. CDR1 is GTSNPN and CDR2 is SVGIG in the germline V gene (reference sequence). The CDR3 is 16 residues long. CDR3 protein: CAWSGGTDPLFRKLFF. The DNA for the CDR3 is TGTGCCTGGAGTGGCGGGACAGATCCCCTTTTTAGGAAACTGTTTTTT.

The V gene is TRBV5-6, the J gene TRBJ2-2; D possibly corresponds to TRBD1 (5 bases). CDR3 size: 14 residues. In germline, CDR1 is SGHDT, CDR2 YYEEEE. V was cut by 9 bases and J by 4 bases, with 16 bases left in between. The chain's CDR3 is CATNRPQGTGELFF. The CDR3, as DNA: TGTGCCACAAACCGGCCTCAGGGCACCGGGGAGCTGTTTTTT. Using reference TRBV5-6 and TRBJ2-2 for the parts outside the CDR3, the full variable domain is DAGVTQSPTHLIKTRGQQVTLRCSPKSGHDTVSWYQQALGQGPQFIFQYYEEEERQRGNFPDRFSGHQFPNYSSELNVNALLLGDSALYLCATNRPQGTGELFFGEGSRLTVL.